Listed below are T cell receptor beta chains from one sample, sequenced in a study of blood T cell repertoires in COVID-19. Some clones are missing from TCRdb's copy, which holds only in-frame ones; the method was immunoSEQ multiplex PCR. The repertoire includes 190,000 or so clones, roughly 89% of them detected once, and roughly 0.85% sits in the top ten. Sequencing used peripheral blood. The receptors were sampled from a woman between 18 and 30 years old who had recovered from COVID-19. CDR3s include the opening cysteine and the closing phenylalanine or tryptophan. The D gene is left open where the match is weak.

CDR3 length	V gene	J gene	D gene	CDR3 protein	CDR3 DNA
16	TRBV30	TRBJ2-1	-	CAWSHPGRGLYNEQFF	TGTGCCTGGAGTCACCCAGGGCGAGGCCTCTACAATGAGCAGTTCTTC
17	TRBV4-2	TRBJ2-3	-	CASSQDPGGGLTDTQYF	TGTGCCAGCAGCCAAGACCCCGGCGGCGGTTTGACAGATACGCAGTATTTT
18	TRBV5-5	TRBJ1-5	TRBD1	CASSLAAGGGGSNQPQHF	TGTGCCAGCAGCTTGGCCGCAGGGGGCGGAGGGTCCAATCAGCCCCAGCATTTT
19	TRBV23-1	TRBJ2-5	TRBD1	CASSQSPGQGPATGETQYF	TGCGCCAGCAGTCAATCTCCCGGACAGGGGCCGGCCACGGGAGAGACCCAGTACTTC
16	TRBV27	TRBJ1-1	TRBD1	CASSGRGQDMNTEAFF	TGTGCCAGCAGTGGTCGAGGACAGGACATGAACACTGAAGCTTTCTTT
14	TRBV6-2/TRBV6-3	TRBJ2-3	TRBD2	CASSSGGTTDTQYF	TGTGCCAGCAGTTCCGGGGGGACCACAGATACGCAGTATTTT
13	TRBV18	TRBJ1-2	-	CASSPAGNYGYTF	TGTGCCAGCTCACCAGCAGGGAACTATGGCTACACCTTC
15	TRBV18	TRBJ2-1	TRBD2	CASSPGTQSGGEQFF	TGTGCCAGCTCACCCGGGACGCAGAGCGGGGGTGAGCAGTTCTTC
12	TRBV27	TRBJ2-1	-	CASAPLSGEQFF	TGTGCCAGCGCCCCACTCTCGGGGGAGCAGTTCTTC
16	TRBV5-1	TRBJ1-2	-	CASSRRSEWNPYGYTF	TGCGCCAGCAGCAGGAGGTCGGAGTGGAACCCCTATGGCTACACCTTC
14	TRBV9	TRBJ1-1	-	CASSPGGALAEAFF	TGTGCCAGCAGCCCCGGTGGGGCCTTGGCTGAAGCTTTCTTT
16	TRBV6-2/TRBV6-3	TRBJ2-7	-	CASSYSVTENSYEQYF	TGTGCCAGCAGTTACTCAGTGACAGAGAACTCCTACGAGCAGTACTTC
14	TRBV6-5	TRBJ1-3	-	CASRAGISGNTIYF	TGTGCCAGCAGGGCAGGGATCTCTGGAAACACCATATATTTT
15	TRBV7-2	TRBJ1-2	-	CASSSSNPGRAGYTF	TGTGCCAGCAGCTCCTCCAACCCAGGCAGGGCTGGCTACACCTTC
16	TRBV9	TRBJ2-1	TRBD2	CASSGGLADTYNEQFF	TGTGCCAGCAGCGGGGGACTAGCGGATACCTACAATGAGCAGTTCTTC